This is a list of T cell receptor beta chains from one sample in a study of siplizumab effects on memory and regulatory T cells. Assay: immunoSEQ multiplex PCR; the TCRdb copy retains only in-frame clones and omits some. The sample includes around 100,000 clones, 94% of them seen just once. The sequencing input was non-Treg CD4+ T cells sorted from blood. The source of these receptors is a human donor in good health. The CDR3 runs from the conserved cysteine through the conserved F or W. The D gene is left open where the match is weak. Some rows mark clone size as missing; the rest say once, few, many or name a class of expanded clone.

>TRBJ2-5|NA|NA|TRBV4-1
TGCGCCAGCAGCCAAGGCATTTCTCAAGAGACCCAGTACTTC
CASSQGISQETQYF
>TRBJ2-3|NA|NA|TRBV27
TGTGCCAGCAGTTTATCGGTAGGGGGTGGCACAGATACGCAGTATTTT
CASSLSVGGGTDTQYF
>TRBJ2-1|NA|TRBD2|TRBV7-9
TGTGCCAGCAGCGATTCGACTAGCGGGAGGGCTGGTGAGCAGTTCTTC
CASSDSTSGRAGEQFF
>TRBJ1-6|NA|NA|TRBV7-8
TGTGCCAGCAGCTTAGTGAGGCAGGAGAAGTCCTATAATTCACCCCTCCACTTT
CASSLVRQEKSYNSPLHF
>TRBJ2-3|NA|TRBD2|TRBV6-5
TGTGCCAGCTACCTACCGGGGGGAGATACGCAGTATTTT
CASYLPGGDTQYF
>TRBJ2-3|NA|NA|TRBV5-1
TGCGCCAGCAGGGCCCGGGACACAGATACGCAGTATTTT
CASRARDTDTQYF
>TRBJ1-1|NA|NA|TRBV6-1
TGTGCCAGTTTGAACACTGAAGCTTTCTTT
CASLNTEAFF
>TRBJ2-7|once|NA|TRBV18
TGTGCCAGCTCACCACCGACACCTCCTAGGGGCGAGCAGTACTTC
CASSPPTPPRGEQYF
>TRBJ2-7|NA|TRBD2|TRBV7-2
TGTGCCAGCAGCTTACTAGCGGGGGGCCCTTCGGAGCAGTACTTC
CASSLLAGGPSEQYF
>TRBJ2-7|NA|NA|TRBV6-1
TGTGCCAGCAGTGATTTTTCCCGACGGGTAATCGAGCAGTACTTC
CASSDFSRRVIEQYF
>TRBJ1-4|NA|TRBD1|TRBV29-1
TGCAGCGTCGCCCGGACAGGGATTGCTAATGAAAAACTGTTTTTT
CSVARTGIANEKLFF
>TRBJ2-1|NA|TRBD2|TRBV30
TGTGCCTGGTTCGATGCTAGCGGGAGCTACAATGAGCAGTTCTTC
CAWFDASGSYNEQFF
>TRBJ1-2|NA|TRBD1|TRBV6-5
TGTGCCAGCAGTTACTCGGGACAGGGCAGTGGCTACACCTTC
CASSYSGQGSGYTF
>TRBJ2-2|NA|NA|TRBV25-1
TGTGCCAGCACTCCTAGACAGAACACCGGGGAGCTGTTTTTT
CASTPRQNTGELFF
>TRBJ2-2|NA|NA|TRBV14
TGTGCCAGCAGCCCTTACAACACCGGGGAGCTGTTTTTT
CASSPYNTGELFF
>TRBJ2-7|NA|TRBD2|TRBV6-6
TGTGCCAGCACCAACCGGCTAGCGGGCACCTACGAGCAGTACTTC
CASTNRLAGTYEQYF
>TRBJ2-7|NA|TRBD1|TRBV5-1
TGCGCCAGCAGCTTTACAGGGGGCCAGAACGAGCAGTACTTC
CASSFTGGQNEQYF
>TRBJ1-6|NA|NA|TRBV9
TGTGCCAGCAGCGTCTCCGGGGTGGAGAATTCACCCCTCCACTTT
CASSVSGVENSPLHF